A selection of T cell receptor beta chains follows, all from one sample in a study of shared clonotypes between healthy human individuals. The method was immunoSEQ multiplex PCR; TCRdb's version includes in-frame clones alone and lacks a portion of them. The repertoire includes some 490,000 clones, over 70% of them detected once, and 10% to 15% sits in the top ten. The sample consisted of PBMCs. These receptors all come from a woman between 40 and 55 years old in good health. Some clones in this sample may be carry-over from other donors' samples. CDR3s include the opening cysteine and the closing phenylalanine or tryptophan. A D gene is named only where the DNA matches it firmly. Clone size is not always given. Where it is, it says once, few, many or a class for expanded clones.

V: TRBV29-1; size: .; J: TRBJ2-3; length: 14; D: .; CDR3: CSVSQPVHTDTQYF; DNA: TGCAGCGTTTCCCAGCCCGTACACACAGATACGCAGTATTTT
V: TRBV28; size: once; J: TRBJ1-5; length: 9; D: .; CDR3: CASGQPQHF; DNA: TGTGCCAGCGGTCAGCCCCAGCATTTT
V: TRBV5-4; size: .; J: TRBJ2-2; length: 15; D: TRBD2; CDR3: CASSFGGRVTGELFF; DNA: TGTGCCAGCAGCTTCGGCGGGAGGGTTACCGGGGAGCTGTTTTTT
V: TRBV4-1; size: .; J: TRBJ1-1; length: 14; D: .; CDR3: CASSPETDLTEAFF; DNA: TGCGCCAGCAGCCCAGAGACAGACCTCACTGAAGCTTTCTTT
V: TRBV28; size: .; J: TRBJ2-2; length: 16; D: .; CDR3: CASSFFYGDNTGELFF; DNA: TGTGCCAGCAGTTTCTTCTACGGAGATAACACCGGGGAGCTGTTTTTT
V: TRBV27; size: few; J: TRBJ2-5; length: 17; D: TRBD2; CDR3: CASSLSRGLPGGETQYF; DNA: TGTGCCAGCAGTTTATCGCGGGGCCTCCCGGGGGGAGAGACCCAGTACTTC
V: TRBV4-1; size: .; J: TRBJ1-4; length: 16; D: .; CDR3: CASSRAPGLTNEKLFF; DNA: TGCGCCAGCAGCCGCGCCCCGGGACTGACGAATGAAAAACTGTTTTTT
V: TRBV29-1; size: .; J: TRBJ2-3; length: 12; D: .; CDR3: CSVRTFTDTQYF; DNA: TGCAGCGTACGGACGTTCACAGATACGCAGTATTTT
V: TRBV28; size: .; J: TRBJ1-5; length: 16; D: .; CDR3: CASRTRPGHGNQPQHF; DNA: TGTGCCAGCAGAACTAGACCGGGACACGGCAATCAGCCCCAGCATTTT
V: TRBV11-2; size: .; J: TRBJ1-2; length: 12; D: TRBD1; CDR3: CASSSRGGGYTF; DNA: TGTGCCAGCAGCTCCAGGGGGGGTGGCTACACCTTC
V: TRBV25-1; size: .; J: TRBJ2-5; length: 15; D: TRBD2; CDR3: CASSGTSGAGETQYF; DNA: TGTGCCAGCAGTGGGACTAGCGGAGCTGGGGAGACCCAGTACTTC
V: TRBV2; size: .; J: TRBJ2-1; length: 13; D: .; CDR3: CASSLNVDLPRIF; DNA: TGTGCCAGCAGCCTTAATGTTGACCTCCCTAGGATCTTC
V: TRBV10-2; size: once; J: TRBJ1-5; length: 12; D: .; CDR3: CASSENYQPQHF; DNA: TGCGCCAGCAGTGAAAACTATCAGCCCCAGCATTTT
V: TRBV27; size: .; J: TRBJ2-7; length: 15; D: .; CDR3: CASSGPLENSYEQYF; DNA: TGTGCCAGCAGTGGCCCCCTGGAGAACTCCTACGAGCAGTACTTC
V: TRBV5-4; size: .; J: TRBJ1-2; length: 14; D: TRBD1; CDR3: CASSLGGQGYGYTF; DNA: TGTGCCAGCAGCTTGGGGGGACAGGGCTATGGCTACACCTTC
V: TRBV29-1; size: .; J: TRBJ1-1; length: 14; D: .; CDR3: CSVGAVQGVAEAFF; DNA: TGCAGCGTTGGAGCGGTTCAGGGCGTCGCTGAAGCTTTCTTT
V: TRBV2; size: .; J: TRBJ2-7; length: 13; D: TRBD1; CDR3: CASMRTGDSEQYF; DNA: TGTGCCAGCATGAGGACAGGGGATAGCGAGCAGTACTTC
V: TRBV28; size: .; J: TRBJ1-3; length: 17; D: .; CDR3: CASSRIQGEGSGNTIYF; DNA: TGTGCCAGCAGTCGTATACAGGGTGAAGGCTCTGGAAACACCATATATTTT
V: TRBV4-1; size: once; J: TRBJ2-1; length: 16; D: TRBD2; CDR3: CASSQRTSGTYNEQFF; DNA: TGCGCCAGCAGCCAAAGGACTAGCGGGACATACAATGAGCAGTTCTTC
V: TRBV27; size: .; J: TRBJ2-3; length: 14; D: .; CDR3: CATSAAAYADTQYF; DNA: TGTGCCACATCGGCGGCAGCCTACGCAGATACGCAGTATTTT
V: TRBV2; size: .; J: TRBJ2-7; length: 13; D: TRBD1; CDR3: CASSHGQGFEQYF; DNA: TGTGCCAGCAGTCATGGACAGGGATTCGAGCAGTACTTC
V: TRBV7-3; size: .; J: TRBJ2-2; length: 15; D: .; CDR3: CASSRIPGPTGELFF; DNA: TGTGCCAGCAGCCGCATTCCGGGCCCTACCGGGGAGCTGTTTTTT
V: TRBV6-1; size: .; J: TRBJ1-1; length: 14; D: TRBD1; CDR3: CASSATGVNTEAFF; DNA: TGTGCCAGCAGTGCCACAGGGGTGAACACTGAAGCTTTCTTT
V: TRBV7-2; size: .; J: TRBJ2-2; length: 15; D: TRBD2; CDR3: CASSSLAGGTGELFF; DNA: TGTGCCAGCAGCTCACTAGCGGGAGGAACCGGGGAGCTGTTTTTT
V: TRBV30; size: once; J: TRBJ1-2; length: 14; D: .; CDR3: CAWSVIGGYYGYTF; DNA: TGTGCCTGGAGTGTAATTGGGGGGTACTATGGCTACACCTTC
V: TRBV30; size: .; J: TRBJ1-1; length: 17; D: TRBD1; CDR3: CAWMTRIRTGGDTEAFF; DNA: TGTGCCTGGATGACGCGTATTAGGACAGGCGGGGACACTGAAGCTTTCTTT